This T cell receptor (beta chain) was identified during a study of spatial heterogeneity in lung cancer. Study-level results: Ubiquitous, expanded tumor-derived TCRs were more frequently observed in blood at resection than at follow-up.

Time point meaning: blood at routine non-recurrence follow-up after resection. TCRdb re-called the 5' RACE reads through MiXCR, storing one row per CDR3 protein. Of about 36,000 distinct CDR3 sequences in the sample, about 7.6% were seen once. The CDR3 loop spans 20 amino acids. In its sample, this clonotype was seen many times. Its antigen is still unknown. The sequence was obtained from a male donor with early-stage non-small cell lung cancer. The sequenced sample was PBMCs, obtained at follow-up. This chain joins TRBV21-1 and TRBJ1-3; no DNA check was done on the table's D call, TRBD1. TRBV21-1 is reported as a pseudogene. DNA of the CDR3: TGTGCCAGCAGGCCCGCTAAAGGACAGGGGTGCCCTTCCTCTGGAAACACCATATATTTT. This encodes CASRPAKGQGCPSSGNTIYF.